This T cell receptor beta chain emerged from a study of blood T cell repertoires in COVID-19. Study-level information: Specimens from acute and convalescent COVID-19 originated in the United States, Italy and Spain.

This CDR3 region has 17 residues. Deletions cut 5 bases from V and 3 bases from J, with 17 bases between. The V gene's germline CDR1 is LNHDA and CDR2 SQIVND (reference sequence). Method: immunoSEQ multiplex PCR; TCRdb's copy keeps in-frame clones and lacks some. Among 130,000 to 150,000 clones listed, roughly 76% were seen once. Sequenced sample: peripheral blood. The sequence was obtained from a human donor with acute or convalescent COVID-19. The donor label of this sample is uncertain. The chain couples TRBV19 to TRBJ1-6; unclear D gene. The CDR3 protein is CASSLPGGNFYNSPLHF. CDR3 bases: TGTGCCAGTAGTCTCCCGGGAGGGAACTTCTATAATTCACCCCTCCACTTT.